The sequence of this T cell receptor (beta chain) was determined in a study of cytomegalovirus exposure and HLA in healthy donors. A remark on this clone: Its specificity is unknown.

Notes on the study in general: Highly shared variants forming one cluster were likely a sequencing artifact.

This PCR relied on a set of 60 Vbeta primers and 13 Jbeta primers. TCRdb's copy holds only in-frame clones and misses some; the assay was immunoSEQ multiplex PCR. The sample contains about 100,000 clones, roughly 78% of which appear only once. There are 16 residues in the CDR3. Germline V gene sequence: CDR1 SGHKS, CDR2 YYEKEE (reference sequence). The V segment lost 2 bases and the J segment 5 bases; nucleotides outside the gene matches: 10. The chain combines TRBV5-5 with TRBJ2-5, with 9 bases that match TRBD1. The sequencing sample was made of PBMCs. This receptor was identified in a man aged 30 to 39 in good health and CMV-seronegative. The CDR3 DNA sequence: TGTGCCAGCAGCTTTAGACAGGGGGTAGGATCGGAGACCCAGTACTTC. Protein: CASSFRQGVGSETQYF.